The 6 T cell receptor beta chains reported below all come from one sample, sequenced in a study of blood T cell repertoires in COVID-19. The assay was immunoSEQ multiplex PCR, and TCRdb's table has in-frame clones only and misses some. Of around 300,000 clones in the sample, 89% are singletons; the top ten hold 0.9% to 1%. The sample consisted of peripheral blood. Receptors were obtained from a woman in her thirties or forties who had recovered from COVID-19.

This chain links TRBV28 with TRBJ2-7; TRBD2 matches at 12 bases. Trimming removed 2 bases from V and 9 bases from J; junction bases left unmatched: 17. CDR1 and CDR2 (germline): MDHEN, SYDVKM. This CDR3 region has 18 residues. This chain's CDR3 is CASSLRTAELAGGLGQYF. The CDR3 DNA is TGTGCCAGCAGTTTAAGGACGGCGGAGCTAGCGGGAGGGCTAGGGCAGTACTTC.

This clone was counted a single time. This sequence joins TRBV19 and TRBJ2-1; D possibly corresponds to TRBD2 (6 bases). This CDR3 comprises 15 residues. Trimming removed 5 bases from V and 0 bases from J, with 11 bases in between. Germline V gene data show CDR1 as LNHDA and CDR2 as SQIVND (reference sequence). CDR3: CASSAGLSSYNEQFF. In DNA form, the CDR3 reads TGTGCCAGTAGTGCGGGACTCAGCTCCTACAATGAGCAGTTCTTC.

The chain links TRBV14 to TRBJ2-7, with 11 bases fitting TRBD1. Trimming cost V 0 bases and J 3 bases; bases outside gene matches: 7. The CDR3 loop spans 17 amino acids. Germline lookup yields CDR1 SGHDN and CDR2 FVKESK. Written as DNA, the CDR3 is TGTGCCAGCAGCCAAGATTTAGGGGACAGGGGGATCTACGAGCAGTACTTC. Its protein is CASSQDLGDRGIYEQYF.

The V call is TRBV28, the J call TRBJ2-1; 8 nucleotides align to TRBD2. The V gene's germline CDR1 is MDHEN and CDR2 SYDVKM. J was trimmed by 7 bases and V by 6 bases; bases with no gene match: 17. The CDR3 has 17 amino acids. CDR3 sequence (DNA): TGTGCCAGCAGCCCCAATGACCGGGAGGGCCATTTTAATGAGCAGTTCTTC. This codes for CASSPNDREGHFNEQFF.

The chain recombines TRBV9 with TRBJ1-1, with D uncertain. V lost 1 base, J lost 0 bases, and 10 bases lay in between. This CDR3 contains 15 residues. Per germline, CDR1 SGDLS and CDR2 YYNGEE. This CDR3 is CASSVYDNLNTEAFF. DNA of the CDR3: TGTGCCAGCAGCGTATACGACAATTTGAACACTGAAGCTTTCTTT. Full variable domain (missing parts from reference TRBV9 and TRBJ1-1): DSGVTQTPKHLITATGQRVTLRCSPRSGDLSVYWYQQSLDQGLQFLIQYYNGEERAKGNILERFSAQQFPDLHSELNLSSLELGDSALYFCASSVYDNLNTEAFFGQGTRLTVV.

Here the CDR3 DNA reads TGTGCCAGCAGCCCCACCGGGAATGAGCAGTTCTTC. As protein: CASSPTGNEQFF. This chain uses TRBV7-3 with TRBJ2-1; D gene ambiguous. From germline, CDR1 is SGHTA and CDR2 FQGTGA. V dropped 5 bases and J dropped 7 bases, with 9 bases sitting between them. This CDR3 spans 12 amino acids. The full variable domain, rest sourced from reference TRBV7-3 and TRBJ2-1, is GAGVSQTPSNKVTEKGKYVELRCDPISGHTALYWYRQSLGQGPEFLIYFQGTGAADDSGLPNDRFFAVRPEGSVSTLKIQRTERGDSAVYLCASSPTGNEQFFGPGTRLTVL.